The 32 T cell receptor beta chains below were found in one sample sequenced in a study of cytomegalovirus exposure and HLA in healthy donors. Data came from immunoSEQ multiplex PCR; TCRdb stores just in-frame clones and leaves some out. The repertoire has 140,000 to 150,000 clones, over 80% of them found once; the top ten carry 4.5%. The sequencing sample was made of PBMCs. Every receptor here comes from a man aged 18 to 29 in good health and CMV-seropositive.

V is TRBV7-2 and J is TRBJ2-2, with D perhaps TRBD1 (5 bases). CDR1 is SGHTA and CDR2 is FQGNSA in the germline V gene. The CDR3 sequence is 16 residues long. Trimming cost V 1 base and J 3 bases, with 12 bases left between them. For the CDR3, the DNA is TGTGCCAGCAGCTTAGAGAGCAGGGTGCACACCGGGGAGCTGTTTTTT. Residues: CASSLESRVHTGELFF.

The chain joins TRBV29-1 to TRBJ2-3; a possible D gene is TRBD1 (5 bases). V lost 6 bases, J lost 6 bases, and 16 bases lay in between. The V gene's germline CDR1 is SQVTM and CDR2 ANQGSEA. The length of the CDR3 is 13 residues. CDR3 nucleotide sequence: TGCAGCGTAGAGATAAATAAGGGGGATACGCAGTATTTT. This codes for CSVEINKGDTQYF.

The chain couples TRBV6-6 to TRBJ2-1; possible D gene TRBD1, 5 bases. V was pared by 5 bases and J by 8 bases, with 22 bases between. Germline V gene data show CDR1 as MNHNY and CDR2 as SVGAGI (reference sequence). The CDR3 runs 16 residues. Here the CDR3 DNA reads TGTGCCAGCAGTCCCTTGGACATTACTCAGAGTTATGAGCAGTTCTTC. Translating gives CASSPLDITQSYEQFF.

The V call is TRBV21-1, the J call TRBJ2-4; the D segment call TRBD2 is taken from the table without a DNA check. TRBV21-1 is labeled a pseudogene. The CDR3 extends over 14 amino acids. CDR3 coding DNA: TGTGCCAGTCACCGAGGATTAGCCAAAAACATTCAGTACTTC. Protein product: CASHRGLAKNIQYF.

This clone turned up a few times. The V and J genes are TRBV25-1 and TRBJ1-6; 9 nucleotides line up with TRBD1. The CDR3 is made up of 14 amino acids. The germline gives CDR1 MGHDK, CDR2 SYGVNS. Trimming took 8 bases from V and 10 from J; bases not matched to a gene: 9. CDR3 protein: CASGGQGQGSPLHF. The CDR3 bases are TGTGCCAGCGGGGGACAGGGCCAAGGGTCACCCCTCCACTTT.

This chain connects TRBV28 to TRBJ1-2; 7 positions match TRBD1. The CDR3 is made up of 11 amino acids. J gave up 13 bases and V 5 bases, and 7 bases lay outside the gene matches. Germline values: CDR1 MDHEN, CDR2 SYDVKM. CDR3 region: CASSQQGPVTF. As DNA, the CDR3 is TGTGCCAGCAGTCAACAGGGGCCGGTCACCTTC.

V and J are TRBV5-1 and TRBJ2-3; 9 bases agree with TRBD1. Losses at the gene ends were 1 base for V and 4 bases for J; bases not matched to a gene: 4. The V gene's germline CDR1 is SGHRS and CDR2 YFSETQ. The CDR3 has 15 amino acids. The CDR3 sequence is CASSLYRGQADTQYF. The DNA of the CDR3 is TGCGCCAGCAGCTTGTACAGGGGGCAAGCAGATACGCAGTATTTT. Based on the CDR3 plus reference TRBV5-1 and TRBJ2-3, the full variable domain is KAGVTQTPRYLIKTRGQQVTLSCSPISGHRSVSWYQQTPGQGLQFLFEYFSETQRNKGNFPGRFSGRQFSNSRSEMNVSTLELGDSALYLCASSLYRGQADTQYFGPGTRLTVL.

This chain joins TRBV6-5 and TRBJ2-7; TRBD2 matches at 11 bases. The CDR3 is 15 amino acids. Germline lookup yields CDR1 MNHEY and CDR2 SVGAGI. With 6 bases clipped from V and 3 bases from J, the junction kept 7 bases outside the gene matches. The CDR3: CASSPTSGGVYEQYF. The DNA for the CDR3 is TGTGCCAGCAGCCCTACTAGCGGGGGAGTCTACGAGCAGTACTTC.

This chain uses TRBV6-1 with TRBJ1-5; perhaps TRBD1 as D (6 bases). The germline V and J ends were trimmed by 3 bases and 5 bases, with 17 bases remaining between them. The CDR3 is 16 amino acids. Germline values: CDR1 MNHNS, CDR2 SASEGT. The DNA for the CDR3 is TGTGCCAGCAGTGAGGTGGCAGGGGTGGGTCATCAGCCCCAGCATTTT. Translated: CASSEVAGVGHQPQHF.

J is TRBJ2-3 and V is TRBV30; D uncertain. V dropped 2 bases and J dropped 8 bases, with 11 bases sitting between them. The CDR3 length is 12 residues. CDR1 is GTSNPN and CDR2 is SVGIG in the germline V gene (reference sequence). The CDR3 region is CAWSTFLGTQYF. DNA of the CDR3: TGTGCCTGGAGTACGTTTCTCGGTACGCAGTATTTT.

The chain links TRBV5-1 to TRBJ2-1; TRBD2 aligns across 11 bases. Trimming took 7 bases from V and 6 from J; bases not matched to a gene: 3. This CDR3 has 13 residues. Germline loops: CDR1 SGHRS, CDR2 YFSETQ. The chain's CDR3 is CASASGGTNEQFF. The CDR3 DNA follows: TGCGCCAGCGCTAGCGGGGGGACCAATGAGCAGTTCTTC.

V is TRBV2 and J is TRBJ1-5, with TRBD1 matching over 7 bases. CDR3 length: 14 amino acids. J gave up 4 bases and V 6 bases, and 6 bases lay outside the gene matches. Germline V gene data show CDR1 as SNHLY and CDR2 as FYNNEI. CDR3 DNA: TGTGCCAGCAGGGACCGACAGGGTAATCAGCCCCAGCATTTT. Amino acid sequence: CASRDRQGNQPQHF.

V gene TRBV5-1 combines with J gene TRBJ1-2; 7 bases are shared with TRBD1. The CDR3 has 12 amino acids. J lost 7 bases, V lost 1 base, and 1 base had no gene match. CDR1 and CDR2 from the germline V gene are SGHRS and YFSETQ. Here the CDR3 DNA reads TGCGCCAGCAGCTTGCCAGGGGGTGGCTACACCTTC. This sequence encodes CASSLPGGGYTF. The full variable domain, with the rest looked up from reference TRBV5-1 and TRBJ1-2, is KAGVTQTPRYLIKTRGQQVTLSCSPISGHRSVSWYQQTPGQGLQFLFEYFSETQRNKGNFPGRFSGRQFSNSRSEMNVSTLELGDSALYLCASSLPGGGYTFGSGTRLTVV.

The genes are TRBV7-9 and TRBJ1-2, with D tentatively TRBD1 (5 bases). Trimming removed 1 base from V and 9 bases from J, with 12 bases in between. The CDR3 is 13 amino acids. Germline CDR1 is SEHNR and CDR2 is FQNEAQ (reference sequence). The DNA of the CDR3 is TGTGCCAGCAGCTTAGATGGGGCTGGGAGCTACACCTTC. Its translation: CASSLDGAGSYTF.

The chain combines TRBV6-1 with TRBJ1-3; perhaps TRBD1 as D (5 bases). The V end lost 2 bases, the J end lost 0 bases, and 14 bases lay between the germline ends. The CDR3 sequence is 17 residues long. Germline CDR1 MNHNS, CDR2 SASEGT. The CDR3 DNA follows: TGTGCCAGCAGTGAAACCGTGGGTAGGGGCTCTGGAAACACCATATATTTT. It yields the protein CASSETVGRGSGNTIYF.

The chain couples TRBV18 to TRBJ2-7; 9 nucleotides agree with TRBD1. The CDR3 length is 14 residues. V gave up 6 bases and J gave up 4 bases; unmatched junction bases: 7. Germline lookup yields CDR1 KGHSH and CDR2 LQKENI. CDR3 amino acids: CASSVTGGGYEQYF. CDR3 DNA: TGTGCCAGCTCCGTGACAGGGGGGGGATACGAGCAGTACTTC.

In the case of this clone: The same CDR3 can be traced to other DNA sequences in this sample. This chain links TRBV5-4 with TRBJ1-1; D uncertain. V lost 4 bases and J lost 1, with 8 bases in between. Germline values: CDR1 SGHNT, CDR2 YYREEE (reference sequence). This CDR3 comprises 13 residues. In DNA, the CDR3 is TGTGCCAGCAGCCTCCGAGGGAACACTGAAGCTTTCTTT. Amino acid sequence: CASSLRGNTEAFF.

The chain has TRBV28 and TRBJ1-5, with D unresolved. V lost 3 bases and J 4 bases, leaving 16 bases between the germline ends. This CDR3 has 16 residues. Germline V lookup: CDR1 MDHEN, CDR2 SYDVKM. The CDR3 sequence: CASSLRGSGGNQPQHF. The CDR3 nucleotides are TGTGCCAGCAGTTTGAGAGGCTCTGGTGGAAATCAGCCCCAGCATTTT.

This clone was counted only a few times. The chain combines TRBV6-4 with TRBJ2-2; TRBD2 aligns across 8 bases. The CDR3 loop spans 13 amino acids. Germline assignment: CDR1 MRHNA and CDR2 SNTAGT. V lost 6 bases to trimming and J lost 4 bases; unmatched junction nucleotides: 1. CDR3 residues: CASSGGATGELFF. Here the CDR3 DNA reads TGTGCCAGCAGCGGGGGGGCCACCGGGGAGCTGTTTTTT.

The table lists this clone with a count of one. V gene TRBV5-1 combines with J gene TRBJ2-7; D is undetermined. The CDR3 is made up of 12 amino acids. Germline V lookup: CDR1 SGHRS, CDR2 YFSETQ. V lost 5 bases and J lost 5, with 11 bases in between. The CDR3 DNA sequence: TGCGCCAGCAGAACGTTAGGAGACGAGCAGTACTTC. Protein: CASRTLGDEQYF.

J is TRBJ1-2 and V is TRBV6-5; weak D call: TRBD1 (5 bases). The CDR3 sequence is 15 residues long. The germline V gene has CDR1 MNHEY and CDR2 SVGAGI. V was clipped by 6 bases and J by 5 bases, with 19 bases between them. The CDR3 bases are TGTGCCAGCAGGACTCAGGGCGGCCAAACTTATGGCTACACCTTC. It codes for CASRTQGGQTYGYTF.

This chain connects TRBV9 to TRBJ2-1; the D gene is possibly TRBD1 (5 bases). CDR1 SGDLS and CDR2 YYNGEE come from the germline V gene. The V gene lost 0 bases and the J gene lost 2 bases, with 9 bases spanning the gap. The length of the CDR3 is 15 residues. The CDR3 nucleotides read TGTGCCAGCAGCGTAGACAGGCTCACCTACAATGAGCAGTTCTTC. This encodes CASSVDRLTYNEQFF.

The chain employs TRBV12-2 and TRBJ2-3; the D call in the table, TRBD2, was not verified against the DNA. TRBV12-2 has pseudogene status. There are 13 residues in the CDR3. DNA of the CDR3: TGTGCAAGTCGCTGGGGACTAGCGGATACGCAGTATTTT. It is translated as CASRWGLADTQYF.

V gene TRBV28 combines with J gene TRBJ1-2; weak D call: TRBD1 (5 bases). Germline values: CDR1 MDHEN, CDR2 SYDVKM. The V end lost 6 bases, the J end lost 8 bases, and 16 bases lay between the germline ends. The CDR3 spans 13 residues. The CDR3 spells CASSKPIGGGYTF. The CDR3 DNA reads TGTGCCAGCAGCAAACCCATCGGGGGGGGCTACACCTTC.

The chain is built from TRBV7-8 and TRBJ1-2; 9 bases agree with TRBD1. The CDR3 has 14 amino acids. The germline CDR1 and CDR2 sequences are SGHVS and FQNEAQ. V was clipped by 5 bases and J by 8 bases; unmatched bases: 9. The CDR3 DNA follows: TGTGCCAGCAGCCACCCCATGGGACAGGGAGGCTACACCTTC. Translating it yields CASSHPMGQGGYTF.

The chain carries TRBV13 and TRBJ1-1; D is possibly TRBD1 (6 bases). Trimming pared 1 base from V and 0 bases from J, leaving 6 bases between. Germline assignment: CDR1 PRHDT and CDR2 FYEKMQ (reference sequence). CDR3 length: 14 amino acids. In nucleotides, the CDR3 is TGTGCCAGCAGCTTAGCAGGGGTGAACACTGAAGCTTTCTTT. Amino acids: CASSLAGVNTEAFF.

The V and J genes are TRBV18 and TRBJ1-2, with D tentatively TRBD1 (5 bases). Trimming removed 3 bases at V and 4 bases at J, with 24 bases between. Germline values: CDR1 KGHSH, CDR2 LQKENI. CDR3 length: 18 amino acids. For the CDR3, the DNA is TGTGCCAGCTCACCCGAAGGGACTTTATTGTATTCTCGCTATGGCTACACCTTC. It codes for CASSPEGTLLYSRYGYTF. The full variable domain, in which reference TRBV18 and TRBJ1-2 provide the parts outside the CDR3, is NAGVMQNPRHLVRRRGQEARLRCSPMKGHSHVYWYRQLPEEGLKFMVYLQKENIIDESGMPKERFSAEFPKEGPSILRIQQVVRGDSAAYFCASSPEGTLLYSRYGYTFGSGTRLTVV.

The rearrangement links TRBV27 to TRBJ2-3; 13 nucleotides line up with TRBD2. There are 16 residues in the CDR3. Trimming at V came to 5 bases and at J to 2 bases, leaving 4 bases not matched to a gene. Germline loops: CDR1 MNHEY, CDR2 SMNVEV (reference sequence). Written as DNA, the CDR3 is TGTGCCAGCAGTCCGGGACTAGCGGGGTTCACAGATACGCAGTATTTT. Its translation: CASSPGLAGFTDTQYF.

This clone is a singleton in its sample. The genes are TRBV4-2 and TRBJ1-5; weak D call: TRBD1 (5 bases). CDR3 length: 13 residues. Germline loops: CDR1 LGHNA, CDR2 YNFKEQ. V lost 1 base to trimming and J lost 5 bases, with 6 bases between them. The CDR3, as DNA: TGTGCCAGCAGCCAAGCACAGGATCAGCCCCAGCATTTT. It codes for CASSQAQDQPQHF.

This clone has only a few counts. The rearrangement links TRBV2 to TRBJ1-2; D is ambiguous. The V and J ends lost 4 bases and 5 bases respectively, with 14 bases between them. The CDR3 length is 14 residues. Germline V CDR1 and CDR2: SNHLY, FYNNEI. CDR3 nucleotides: TGTGCCAGCAGTGGCGGCGGGGTCAAGTATGGCTACACCTTC. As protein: CASSGGGVKYGYTF.

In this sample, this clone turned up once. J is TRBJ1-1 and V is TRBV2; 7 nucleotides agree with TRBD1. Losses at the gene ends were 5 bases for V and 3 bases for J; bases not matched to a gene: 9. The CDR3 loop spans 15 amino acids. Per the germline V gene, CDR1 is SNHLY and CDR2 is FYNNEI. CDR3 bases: TGTGCCAGCAGTTCAACCCGGGACAGCGACACTGAAGCTTTCTTT. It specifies CASSSTRDSDTEAFF. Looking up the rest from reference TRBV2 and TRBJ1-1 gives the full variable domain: EPEVTQTPSHQVTQMGQEVILRCVPISNHLYFYWYRQILGQKVEFLVSFYNNEISEKSEIFDDQFSVERPDGSNFTLKIRSTKLEDSAMYFCASSSTRDSDTEAFFGQGTRLTVV.

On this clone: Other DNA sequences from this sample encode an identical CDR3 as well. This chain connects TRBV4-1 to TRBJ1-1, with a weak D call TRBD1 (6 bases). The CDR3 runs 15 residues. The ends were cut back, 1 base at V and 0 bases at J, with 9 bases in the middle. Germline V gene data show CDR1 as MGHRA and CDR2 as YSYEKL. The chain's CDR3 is CASSQGTDMNTEAFF. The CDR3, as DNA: TGCGCCAGCAGCCAAGGGACAGACATGAACACTGAAGCTTTCTTT.